This T cell receptor (beta chain) was observed in a study of T cell responses to AZD1222 COVID-19 vaccine. Concerning this clone itself: The antigen is undetermined.

V was shortened by 0 bases and J by 0 bases, with 3 bases between the two germline ends. The CDR3 is made up of 14 amino acids. From germline, CDR1 is SGHTA and CDR2 FQGNSA. Study outcomes and limitations: Of spike-specific TCRs, nearly half reportedly target regions left unmutated in variants.

Sequencing was performed with immunoSEQ multiplex PCR; in TCRdb, only in-frame clones are kept and a portion is missing. The table lists 100,000 to 130,000 clones, approximately 90% of them singletons. This receptor was identified in an adult who received the AZD1222 COVID-19 vaccine. The material was peripheral blood, obtained 28 days after the second AZD1222 dose. The chain employs TRBV7-2 and TRBJ1-5, with unresolved D. The CDR3 coding sequence is TGTGCCAGCAGCTTAGCCGGTAGCAATCAGCCCCAGCATTTT. It yields the protein CASSLAGSNQPQHF.